This entry concerns a single T cell receptor beta chain. This sample is drawn from a study of control samples from healthy donors and cancer patients. This CDR3 comprises 13 residues. The V end was cut by 0 bases, the J end by 4 bases, with 9 bases between. Germline V gene data show CDR1 as SQVTM and CDR2 as ANQGSEA. Assay: immunoSEQ multiplex PCR; the TCRdb copy retains only in-frame clones and omits some. The table records about 80,000 clones, 65% to 90% of them present only once. The sample comprised PBMCs. The chain joins TRBV29-1 to TRBJ2-5; perhaps D is TRBD1 or TRBD2 (5 bases each). The sequence came from a man between 60 and 75 years old with head and neck cancer. The DNA for the CDR3 is TGCAGCGTTGAAGATTCAGGGAGAGAGACCCAGTACTTC. It codes for CSVEDSGRETQYF. The full variable domain, its missing parts supplied by reference TRBV29-1 and TRBJ2-5, is SAVISQKPSRDICQRGTSLTIQCQVDSQVTMMFWYRQQPGQSLTLIATANQGSEATYESGFVIDKFPISRPNLTFSTLTVSNMSPEDSSIYLCSVEDSGRETQYFGPGTRLLVL.